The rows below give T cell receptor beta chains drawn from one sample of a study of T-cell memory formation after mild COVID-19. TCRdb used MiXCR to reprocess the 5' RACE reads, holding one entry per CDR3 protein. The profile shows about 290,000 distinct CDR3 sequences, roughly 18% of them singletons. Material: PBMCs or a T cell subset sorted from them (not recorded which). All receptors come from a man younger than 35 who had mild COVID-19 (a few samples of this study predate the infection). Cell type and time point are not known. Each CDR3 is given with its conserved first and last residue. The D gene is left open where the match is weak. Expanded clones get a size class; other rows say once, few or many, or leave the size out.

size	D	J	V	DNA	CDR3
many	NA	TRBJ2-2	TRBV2	TGTGCCAGCAGTGTCGATTACACCGGGGAGCTGTTTTTT	CASSVDYTGELFF
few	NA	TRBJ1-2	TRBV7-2	TGTGCCAGCAGCTTAGGGGACCCAGGAGGCTATGGCTACACCTTC	CASSLGDPGGYGYTF
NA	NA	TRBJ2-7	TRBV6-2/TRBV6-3	TGTGCCAGCATGTCGACGGTATCTTACGAGCAGTACTTC	CASMSTVSYEQYF
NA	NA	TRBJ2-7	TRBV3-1	TGTGCCAGCAGCCCTCCGGGGCTAGCCTCCTACGAGCAGTACTTC	CASSPPGLASYEQYF
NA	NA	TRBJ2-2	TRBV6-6	TGTGCCAGCAGCAATAACCGAGGGGAGCTGTTTTTT	CASSNNRGELFF
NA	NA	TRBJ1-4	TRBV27	TGTGCCAGCGGAGGTCCGTATAATGAAAAACTGTTTTTT	CASGGPYNEKLFF
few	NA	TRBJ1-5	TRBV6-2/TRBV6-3	TGTGCCAGCTGTTGGACTGGCAATCAGCCCCAGCATTTT	CASCWTGNQPQHF
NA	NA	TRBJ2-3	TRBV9	TGTGCCAGCAGCGTAGCGGAGGATACGCAGTATTTT	CASSVAEDTQYF
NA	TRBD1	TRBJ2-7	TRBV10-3	TGTGCCATCAGTGCAGGGGGCGCGTCCGATGAGCAGTACTTC	CAISAGGASDEQYF
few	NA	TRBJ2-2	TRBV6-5	TGTGCCAGCAGCCCGGGGGAGGAGGACGGGGAGCTGTTTTTT	CASSPGEEDGELFF
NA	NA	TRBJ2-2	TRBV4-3	TGCGCCAGCAGCCAGCCCCCGGGAAAGAGGACCGGGGAGCTGTTTTTT	CASSQPPGKRTGELFF
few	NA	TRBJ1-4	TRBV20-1	TGCAGTGCTCTTACAGTGGGTAATGAAAAACTGTTTTTT	CSALTVGNEKLFF
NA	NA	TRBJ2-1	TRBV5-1	TGCGCCAGCAGCTTGCTTTCCAGGGGCGAGCAGTTCTTC	CASSLLSRGEQFF
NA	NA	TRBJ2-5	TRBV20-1	TGCAGTGCTAGACTTCTCGTTGGGGAGACCCAGTACTTC	CSARLLVGETQYF
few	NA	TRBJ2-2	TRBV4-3	TGCGCCAGCAGCCAAGATATCACCGGGGAGCTGTTTTTT	CASSQDITGELFF
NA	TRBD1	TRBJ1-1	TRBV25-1	TGTGCCAGCAGCCCGACAGGGGCGATGACTGAAGCTTTCTTT	CASSPTGAMTEAFF
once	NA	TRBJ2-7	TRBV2	TGTGCCAGCAGTGAACCCGTGGGGGCCGTCATCGAGCAGTACTTC	CASSEPVGAVIEQYF
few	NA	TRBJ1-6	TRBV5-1	TGCGCCAGCAGTCCAGGGGAGAGTTCACCCCTCCACTTT	CASSPGESSPLHF
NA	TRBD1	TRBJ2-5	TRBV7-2	TGTGCCAGCAGCCGGGACAGGGTCGAGGAGACCCAGTACTTC	CASSRDRVEETQYF
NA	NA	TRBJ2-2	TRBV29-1	TGCAGCGTTTGTGGGTCGTCGAACACCGGGGAGCTGTTTTTT	CSVCGSSNTGELFF
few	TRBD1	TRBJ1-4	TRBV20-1	TGCAGTGCGAACAGGGGAGAGGATGAAAAACTGTTTTTT	CSANRGEDEKLFF
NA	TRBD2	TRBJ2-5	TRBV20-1	TGCAGTGCTCCGGAGCGGGGGGGCGTCAAGACCCAGTACTTC	CSAPERGGVKTQYF
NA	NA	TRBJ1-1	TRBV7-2	TGTGCCAGCAGCTTAGTAACAGGGAGTTCTCAGGTTGCTTTCTTT	CASSLVTGSSQVAFF
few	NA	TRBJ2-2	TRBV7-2	TGTGCCAGCAGCTTGAGATGGATTGGGGGCCTGGTTGCCGGGGAGCTGTTTTTT	CASSLRWIGGLVAGELFF
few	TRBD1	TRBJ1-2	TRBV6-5	TGTGCCAGCAGTTACTGGGACAGGGACCCTGGGGGCTACACCTTC	CASSYWDRDPGGYTF
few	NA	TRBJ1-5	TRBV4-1	TGCGCCAGCAGCCAAGATCCTGGGGGAATTCAGCCCCAGCATTTT	CASSQDPGGIQPQHF
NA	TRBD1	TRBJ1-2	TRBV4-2	TGTGCCAGCAGCGAAGACAGGGTAGTCTTTGGCTACACCTTC	CASSEDRVVFGYTF
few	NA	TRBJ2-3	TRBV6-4	TGTGCCAGCAGCCCAAGGGACTCAGATACGCAGTATTTT	CASSPRDSDTQYF
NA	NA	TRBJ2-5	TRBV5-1	TGCGCCAGCAGCTTGAACCTCCGAAGAAAGACCCAGTACTTC	CASSLNLRRKTQYF
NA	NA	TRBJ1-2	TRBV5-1	TGCGCCAGCAGCAAGGCTGTTGACGGGGGCTGCACCTTC	CASSKAVDGGCTF
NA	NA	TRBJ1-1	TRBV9	TGTGCCAGCAGCGCCGACGCCGTGAACACTGAAGCTTTCTTT	CASSADAVNTEAFF
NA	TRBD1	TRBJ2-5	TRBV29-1	TGCAGCGCCGAGACAGGGGGCCAGACCCAGTACTTC	CSAETGGQTQYF
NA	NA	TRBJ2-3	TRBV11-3	TGTGCCAGCAGCTTGGGCGGGGATATCACAGATACGCAGTATTTT	CASSLGGDITDTQYF
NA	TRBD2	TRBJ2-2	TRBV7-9	TGTGCCACCTCCCTCCGAATCTTTCACGGGGGGTCCGCGAACACCGGGGAGCTGTTTTTT	CATSLRIFHGGSANTGELFF
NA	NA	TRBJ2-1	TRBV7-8	TGTGCCAGCAGCCTCATAGCAGTCAATGAGCAGTTCTTC	CASSLIAVNEQFF
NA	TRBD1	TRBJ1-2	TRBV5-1	TGCGCCAGCAGCTTGGTTCCAGGGGGCAGAGGCTACACCTTC	CASSLVPGGRGYTF
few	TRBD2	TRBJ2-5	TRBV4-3	TGCGCCAGCAGCCGGGGGAGTAGCGGGGGCTGGGGGGAGACCCAGTACTTC	CASSRGSSGGWGETQYF
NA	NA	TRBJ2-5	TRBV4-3	TGCGCCAGCAGCGAGTTAGCTGGGGGGACCCAGTACTTC	CASSELAGGTQYF
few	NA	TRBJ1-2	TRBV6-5	TGTGCCAGCAGTTACGCGTCCGTGGGGGGCTACACCTTC	CASSYASVGGYTF
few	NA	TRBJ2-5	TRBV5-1	TGCGCCAGCGGGGTTATCGGGGAACAAGAGACCCAGTACTTC	CASGVIGEQETQYF
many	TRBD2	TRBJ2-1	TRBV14	TGTGCCAGCAGCTTATCCCCGGGACTAGCGGTCCCCCTCAATGTGGAGCAGTTCTTC	CASSLSPGLAVPLNVEQFF
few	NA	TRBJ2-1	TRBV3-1	TGTGCCAGCAGCCAAGATTGGGAGGAATACAATGAGCAGTTCTTC	CASSQDWEEYNEQFF
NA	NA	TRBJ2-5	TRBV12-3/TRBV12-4	TGTGCCAGCACTCCAGCGGGAGAGACCCAGTACTTC	CASTPAGETQYF